What follows is one TCR beta chain and its context. What it binds is unknown. The data originate from a study of Ad26.COV2.S vaccination and SARS-CoV-2 variants. Whole-study context: Ad26.COV2.S shots went into the muscle once or twice, 56 days apart. General observations from the study: Considerable breadth of spike-specific CD8+ and CD4+ T cell responses has reportedly been documented following vaccination. Placebo recipients and vaccine recipients were similar in non-spike TCR breadth.

CDR1 and CDR2 (germline): SGHDN, FVKESK. This CDR3 has 16 amino acids. After removal of 0 bases from V and 3 bases from J, the junction contained 7 bases not matched to a gene. Method: immunoSEQ multiplex PCR; TCRdb's copy keeps in-frame clones and lacks some. The table has 430,000 or so clones, 75% to 95% seen once. Treatment indicated: some 20 received Ad26.COV2.S at low or high dose, single or two shots; about 5 received placebo; per-sample allocation not given. Samples were taken on day 63 after the first vaccine or placebo injection. Boston provided a donor who was an adult aged 18-55 years. Sequenced material: peripheral blood, taken in a trial of Ad26.COV2.S vaccine versus placebo. The sequence came from a person aged 18 to 59 who received the Ad26.COV2.S COVID-19 vaccine or a placebo. The chain links TRBV14 to TRBJ1-1; 7 bases line up with TRBD1. The CDR3 loop reads CASSQDRGGIHTEAFF. The CDR3 coding sequence is TGTGCCAGCAGCCAAGACAGGGGGGGTATTCACACTGAAGCTTTCTTT.